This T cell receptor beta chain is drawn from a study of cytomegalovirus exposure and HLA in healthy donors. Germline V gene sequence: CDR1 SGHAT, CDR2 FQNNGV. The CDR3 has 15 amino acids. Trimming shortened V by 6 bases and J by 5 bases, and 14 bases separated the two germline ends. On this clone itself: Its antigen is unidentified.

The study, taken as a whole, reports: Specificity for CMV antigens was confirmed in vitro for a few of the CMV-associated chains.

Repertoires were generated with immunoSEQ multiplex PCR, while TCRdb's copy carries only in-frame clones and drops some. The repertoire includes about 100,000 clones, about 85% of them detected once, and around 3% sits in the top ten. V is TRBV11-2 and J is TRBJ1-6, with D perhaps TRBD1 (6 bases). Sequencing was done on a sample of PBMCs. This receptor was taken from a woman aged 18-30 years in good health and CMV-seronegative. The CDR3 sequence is CASRDSQANNSPLHF. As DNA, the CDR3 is TGTGCCAGCAGGGACAGTCAAGCTAATAATTCACCCCTCCACTTT.